This T cell receptor (beta chain) is drawn from a study of OX40 agonist ivuxolimab in advanced cancers. Study-level results: Researchers did not establish what antigens the expanded peripheral T cells target.

Concerning this clone: Antigen unknown.

TCRdb's table, derived via immunoSEQ multiplex PCR, lists solely in-frame clones and lacks some. Among about 99,000 clones listed, 95% to 96% were seen once. The material was CD4+ or CD8+ T cells sorted from blood, obtained in a trial of the OX40 agonist ivuxolimab. The receptor was derived from an adult with an advanced solid tumor such as melanoma, head and neck, liver or kidney cancer.

As DNA, the CDR3 is TGTGCCAGCAGTTACAAGGGGGGAGCAGATACGCAGTATTTT. Translated: CASSYKGGADTQYF. The chain couples TRBV6-5 to TRBJ2-3; either TRBD1 or TRBD2 may fit D (6 bases each). With 2 bases removed from V and 4 bases from J, the gap between germline ends came to 10 bases. Germline CDR1 reads MNHEY; CDR2 reads SVGAGI. The CDR3 totals 14 residues.